This entry describes one TCR beta chain. Its antigen is as yet unknown. Genomic DNA provided the template from which TCR beta VDJ and CDR3 profiles were obtained. TCRdb ran MiXCR on the reads and lists one entry per CDR3 protein. Seen here are approximately 190,000 distinct CDR3 sequences, 64% observed once, and the top ten hold around 45%. The data were obtained in a study of CD8+CD57+ T cells in acquired aplastic anemia. Study background: Sorting CD4+ and CD8+ cells gave DNA averaging about 3.1 ug.

Study outcomes and limitations: Controls and patients did not differ significantly in CD8+ Simpson's diversity. Shared by patients and controls, roughly 28 CD8+ CDR3s were abundant in patients.

Trimming took 5 bases from V and 4 from J, leaving 14 bases between them. CDR1 SGHTA and CDR2 FQGTGA come from the germline V gene. CDR3 size: 14 residues. Sequenced input: sorted CD4+, CD8+, or CD8+CD57+ T cells (not recorded which) from PBMCs. The chain has TRBV7-3 and TRBJ1-2, with D perhaps TRBD1 (6 bases). The TCR sequence derives from a human donor with severe aplastic anemia or a healthy control (not recorded which). CDR3 bases: TGTGCCAGCAGCCGAGGACAGCCTGTCTATGGCTACACCTTC. Translation gives CASSRGQPVYGYTF.